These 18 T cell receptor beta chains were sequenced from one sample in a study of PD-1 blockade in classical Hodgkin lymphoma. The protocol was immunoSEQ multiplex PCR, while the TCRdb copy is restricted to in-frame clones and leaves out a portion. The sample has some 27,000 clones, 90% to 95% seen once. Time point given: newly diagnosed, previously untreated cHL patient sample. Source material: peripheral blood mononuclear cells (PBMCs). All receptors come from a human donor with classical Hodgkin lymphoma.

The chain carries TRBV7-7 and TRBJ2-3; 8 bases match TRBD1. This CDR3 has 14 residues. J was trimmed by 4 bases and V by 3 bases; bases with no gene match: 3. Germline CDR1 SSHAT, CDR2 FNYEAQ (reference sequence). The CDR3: CASSFRTGSDTQYF. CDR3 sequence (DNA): TGTGCCAGCAGCTTTCGGACAGGGTCAGATACGCAGTATTTT.

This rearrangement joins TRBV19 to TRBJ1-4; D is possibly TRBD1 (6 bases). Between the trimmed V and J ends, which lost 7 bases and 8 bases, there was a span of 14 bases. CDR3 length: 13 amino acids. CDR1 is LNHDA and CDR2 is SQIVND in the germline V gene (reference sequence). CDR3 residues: CASNPTGQEKLFF. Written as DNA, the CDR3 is TGTGCCAGTAACCCAACTGGACAGGAAAAACTGTTTTTT. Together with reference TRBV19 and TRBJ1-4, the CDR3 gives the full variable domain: DGGITQSPKYLFRKEGQNVTLSCEQNLNHDAMYWYRQDPGQGLRLIYYSQIVNDFQKGDIAEGYSVSREKKESFPLTVTSAQKNPTAFYLCASNPTGQEKLFFGSGTQLSVL.

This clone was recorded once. The CDR3 DNA follows: TGTGCCAGCAAGGACAGCCGAATGCGGGAAAAACTGTTTTTT. Its translation: CASKDSRMREKLFF. The chain links TRBV19 to TRBJ1-4; TRBD1 is a possible D gene (6 bases). In germline, CDR1 is LNHDA, CDR2 SQIVND (reference sequence). Trimming stripped 9 bases from V and 8 bases from J, with 19 bases between. The CDR3 consists of 14 residues.

Written as DNA, the CDR3 is TGTGCCAGCAGGAGCGGTAATGAAAAACTGTTTTTT. As protein: CASRSGNEKLFF. The rearrangement links TRBV28 to TRBJ1-4; no definite D call. Germline V gene lookup returns CDR1 MDHEN and CDR2 SYDVKM. V lost 6 bases to trimming and J lost 4 bases, with 6 bases between them. This CDR3 has 12 residues.

The DNA of the CDR3 is TGCGCCAGCAGCCAAGATGGAACTGCTAACTCTGGAAACACCATATATTTT. Translating gives CASSQDGTANSGNTIYF. This chain uses TRBV4-1 with TRBJ1-3; D call uncertain. Germline V gene data show CDR1 as MGHRA and CDR2 as YSYEKL. The CDR3 loop spans 17 amino acids. V gave up 0 bases and J gave up 0 bases, with 12 bases separating them.

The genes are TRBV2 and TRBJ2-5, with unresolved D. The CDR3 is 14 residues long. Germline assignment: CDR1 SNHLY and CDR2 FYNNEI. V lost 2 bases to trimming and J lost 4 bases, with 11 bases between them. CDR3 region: CASSELGLLETQYF. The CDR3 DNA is TGTGCCAGCAGTGAATTAGGTCTTTTAGAGACCCAGTACTTC.

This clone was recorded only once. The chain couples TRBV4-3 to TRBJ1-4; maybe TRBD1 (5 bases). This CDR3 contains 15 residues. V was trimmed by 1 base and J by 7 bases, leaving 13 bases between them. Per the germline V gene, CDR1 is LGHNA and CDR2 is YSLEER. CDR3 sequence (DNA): TGCGCCAGCAGCCAAGGGGTAGGGGTAGGTGAAAAACTGTTTTTT. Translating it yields CASSQGVGVGEKLFF.

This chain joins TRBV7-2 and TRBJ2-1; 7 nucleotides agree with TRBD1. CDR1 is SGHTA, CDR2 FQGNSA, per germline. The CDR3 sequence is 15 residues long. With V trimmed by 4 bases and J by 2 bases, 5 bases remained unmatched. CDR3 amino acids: CASSSTGVAYNEQFF. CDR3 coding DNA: TGTGCCAGCAGCTCAACAGGGGTGGCCTACAATGAGCAGTTCTTC.

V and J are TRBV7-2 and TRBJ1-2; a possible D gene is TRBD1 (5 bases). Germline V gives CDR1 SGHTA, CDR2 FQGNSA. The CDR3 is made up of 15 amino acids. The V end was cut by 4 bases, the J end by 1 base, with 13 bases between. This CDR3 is CASSSREGDNYGYTF. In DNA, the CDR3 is TGTGCCAGCAGCTCCAGGGAGGGCGATAACTATGGCTACACCTTC.

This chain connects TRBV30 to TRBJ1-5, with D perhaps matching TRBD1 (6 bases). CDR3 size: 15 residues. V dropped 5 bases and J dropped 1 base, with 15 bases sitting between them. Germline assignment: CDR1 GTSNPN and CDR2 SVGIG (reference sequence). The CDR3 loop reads CAWGAGDLSNQPQHF. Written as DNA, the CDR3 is TGTGCCTGGGGGGCAGGGGACCTAAGCAATCAGCCCCAGCATTTT.

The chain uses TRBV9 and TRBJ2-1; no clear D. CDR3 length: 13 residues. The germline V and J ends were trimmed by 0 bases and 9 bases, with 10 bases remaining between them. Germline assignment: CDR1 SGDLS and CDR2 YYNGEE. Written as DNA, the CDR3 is TGTGCCAGCAGCGTAGGGGTGACAAGTGAGCAGTTCTTC. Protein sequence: CASSVGVTSEQFF. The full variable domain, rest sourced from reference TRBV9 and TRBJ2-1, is DSGVTQTPKHLITATGQRVTLRCSPRSGDLSVYWYQQSLDQGLQFLIQYYNGEERAKGNILERFSAQQFPDLHSELNLSSLELGDSALYFCASSVGVTSEQFFGPGTRLTVL.

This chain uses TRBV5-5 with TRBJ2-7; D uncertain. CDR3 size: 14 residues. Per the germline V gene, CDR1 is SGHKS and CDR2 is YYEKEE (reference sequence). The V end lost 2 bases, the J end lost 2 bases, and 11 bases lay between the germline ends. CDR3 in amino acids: CASSLRVETYEQYF. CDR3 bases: TGTGCCAGCAGCTTACGAGTGGAGACCTACGAGCAGTACTTC.

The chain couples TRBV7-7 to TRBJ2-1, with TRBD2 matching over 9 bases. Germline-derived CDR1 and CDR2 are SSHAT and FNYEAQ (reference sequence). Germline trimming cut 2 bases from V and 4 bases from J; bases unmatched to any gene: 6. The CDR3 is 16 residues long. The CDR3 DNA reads TGTGCCAGCAGCTTACAGGCTAGCGGGGCTTACAATGAGCAGTTCTTC. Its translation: CASSLQASGAYNEQFF.

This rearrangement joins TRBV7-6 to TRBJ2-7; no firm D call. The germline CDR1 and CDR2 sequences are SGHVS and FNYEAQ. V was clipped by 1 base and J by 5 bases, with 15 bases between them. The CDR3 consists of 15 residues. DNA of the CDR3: TGTGCCAGCAGCTTAGGTCTTCCCGAAACGGACGAGCAGTACTTC. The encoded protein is CASSLGLPETDEQYF.

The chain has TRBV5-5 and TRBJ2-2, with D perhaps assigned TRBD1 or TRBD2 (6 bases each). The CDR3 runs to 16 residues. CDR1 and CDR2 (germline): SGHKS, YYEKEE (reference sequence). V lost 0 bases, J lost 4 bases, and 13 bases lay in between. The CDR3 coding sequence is TGTGCCAGCAGCTTGGCGCCGGGGGCGAGCACCGGGGAGCTGTTTTTT. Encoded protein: CASSLAPGASTGELFF.

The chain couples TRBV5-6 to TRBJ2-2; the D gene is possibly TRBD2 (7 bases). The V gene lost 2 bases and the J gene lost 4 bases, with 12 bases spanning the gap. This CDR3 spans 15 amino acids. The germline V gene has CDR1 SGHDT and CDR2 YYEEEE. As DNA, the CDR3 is TGTGCCAGCAGCTTCGGGGGGCACGGCACCGGGGAGCTGTTTTTT. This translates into CASSFGGHGTGELFF.

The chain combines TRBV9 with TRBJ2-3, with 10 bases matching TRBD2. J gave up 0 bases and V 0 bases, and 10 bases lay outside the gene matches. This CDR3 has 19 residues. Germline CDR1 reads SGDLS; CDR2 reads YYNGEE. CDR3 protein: CASSVEASGSYPSTDTQYF. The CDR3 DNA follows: TGTGCCAGCAGCGTAGAGGCTAGCGGGAGTTATCCTAGCACAGATACGCAGTATTTT.

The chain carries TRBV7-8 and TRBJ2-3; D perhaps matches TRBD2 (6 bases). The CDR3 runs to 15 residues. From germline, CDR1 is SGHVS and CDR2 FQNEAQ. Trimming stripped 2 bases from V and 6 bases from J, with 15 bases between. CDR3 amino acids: CASSLSTSYSDTQYF. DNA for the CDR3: TGTGCCAGCAGCTTAAGTACTAGCTATTCGGATACGCAGTATTTT.